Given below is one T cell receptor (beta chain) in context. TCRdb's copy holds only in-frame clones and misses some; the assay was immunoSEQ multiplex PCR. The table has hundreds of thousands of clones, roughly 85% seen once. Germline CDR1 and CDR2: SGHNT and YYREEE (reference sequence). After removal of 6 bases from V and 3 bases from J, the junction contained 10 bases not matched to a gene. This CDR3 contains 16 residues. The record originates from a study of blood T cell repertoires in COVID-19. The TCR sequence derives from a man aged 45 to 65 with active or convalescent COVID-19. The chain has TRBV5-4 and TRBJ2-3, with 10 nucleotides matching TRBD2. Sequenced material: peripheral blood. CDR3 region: CASTRGLAGVTDTQYF. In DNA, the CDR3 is TGTGCCAGCACGCGGGGGCTAGCGGGAGTGACAGATACGCAGTATTTT.